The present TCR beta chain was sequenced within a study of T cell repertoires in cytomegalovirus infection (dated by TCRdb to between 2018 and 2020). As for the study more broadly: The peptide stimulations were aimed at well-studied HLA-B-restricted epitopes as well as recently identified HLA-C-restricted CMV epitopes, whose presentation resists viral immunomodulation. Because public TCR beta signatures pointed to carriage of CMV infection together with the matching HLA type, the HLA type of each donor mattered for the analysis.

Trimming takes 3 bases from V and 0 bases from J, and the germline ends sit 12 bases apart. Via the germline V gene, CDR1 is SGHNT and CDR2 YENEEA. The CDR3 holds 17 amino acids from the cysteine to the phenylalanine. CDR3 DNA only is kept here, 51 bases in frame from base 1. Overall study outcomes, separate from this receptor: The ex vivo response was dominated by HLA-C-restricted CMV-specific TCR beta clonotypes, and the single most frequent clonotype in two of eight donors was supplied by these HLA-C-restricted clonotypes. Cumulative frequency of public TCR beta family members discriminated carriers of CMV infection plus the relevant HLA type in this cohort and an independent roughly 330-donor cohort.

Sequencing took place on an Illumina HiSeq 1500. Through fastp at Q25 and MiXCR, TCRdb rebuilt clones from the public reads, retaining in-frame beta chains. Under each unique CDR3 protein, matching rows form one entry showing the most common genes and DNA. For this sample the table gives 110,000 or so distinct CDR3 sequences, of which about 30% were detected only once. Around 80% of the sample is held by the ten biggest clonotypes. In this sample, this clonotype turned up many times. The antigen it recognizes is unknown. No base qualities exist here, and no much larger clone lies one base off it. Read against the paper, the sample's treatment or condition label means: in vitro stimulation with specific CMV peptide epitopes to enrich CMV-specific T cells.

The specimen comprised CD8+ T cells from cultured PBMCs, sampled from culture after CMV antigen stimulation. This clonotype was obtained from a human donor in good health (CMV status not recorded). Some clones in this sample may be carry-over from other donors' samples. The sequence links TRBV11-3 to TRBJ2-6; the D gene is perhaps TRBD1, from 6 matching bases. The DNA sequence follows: TGTGCCAGCAGCTTTCAGGGGTCAAGCTCTGGGGCCAACGTCCTGACTTTC. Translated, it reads CASSFQGSSSGANVLTF.